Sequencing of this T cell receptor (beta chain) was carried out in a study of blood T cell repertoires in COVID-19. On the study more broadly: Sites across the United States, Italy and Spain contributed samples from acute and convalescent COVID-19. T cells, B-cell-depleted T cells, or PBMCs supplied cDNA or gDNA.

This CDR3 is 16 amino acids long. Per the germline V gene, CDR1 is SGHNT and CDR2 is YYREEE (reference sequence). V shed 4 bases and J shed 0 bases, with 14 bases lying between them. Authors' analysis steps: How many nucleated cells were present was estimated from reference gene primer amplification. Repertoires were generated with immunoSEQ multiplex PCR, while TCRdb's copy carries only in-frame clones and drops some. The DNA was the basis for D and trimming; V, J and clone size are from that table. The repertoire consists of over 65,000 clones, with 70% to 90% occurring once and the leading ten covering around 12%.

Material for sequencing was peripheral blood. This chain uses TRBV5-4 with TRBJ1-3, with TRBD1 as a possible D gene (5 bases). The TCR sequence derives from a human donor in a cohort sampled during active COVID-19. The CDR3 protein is CASSRGAEISGNTIYF. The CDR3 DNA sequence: TGTGCCAGCAGCCGTGGGGCGGAGATCTCTGGAAACACCATATATTTT.